The entry below describes one T cell receptor (beta chain). The antigen is undetermined. The data belong to a study of OX40 agonist ivuxolimab in advanced cancers. Study-wide background: From 23 to 79 years was the age range, with a mean of around 56 years, and approximately 80% were male.

With 4 bases removed from V and 6 bases from J, the gap between germline ends came to 19 bases. The length of the CDR3 is 15 residues. Germline-derived CDR1 and CDR2 are SGHNT and YYREEE (reference sequence). TCRdb keeps only in-frame clones here, not all; method: immunoSEQ multiplex PCR. The table records 90,000 to 120,000 clones, 85% to 95% of them present only once. Notes on the study in general: Clonal expansion in partial responders at 0.1-3.0 mg/kg ranked among the lowest.

This chain uses TRBV5-4 with TRBJ1-2; D uncertain. This TCR was recovered from an adult with an advanced solid tumor such as melanoma, head and neck, liver or kidney cancer. Sequencing was performed on CD4+ or CD8+ T cells sorted from blood, taken in a trial of the OX40 agonist ivuxolimab. CDR3 bases: TGTGCCAGCAGCACCTTTGACCGACCCAGAAATGGCTACACCTTC. Translating it yields CASSTFDRPRNGYTF.